Each of the 14 T cell receptor beta chains below was sequenced from the same sample in a study of Ad26.COV2.S vaccination and SARS-CoV-2 variants. The table came from immunoSEQ multiplex PCR; TCRdb's copy has only in-frame clones and leaves some out. The table lists about 680,000 clones, roughly nine tenths of them singletons, with around 1.4% in the top ten. Treatment denoted: some 19 received Ad26.COV2.S at low or high dose, single or two shots; roughly five received placebo; per-sample allocation not given. Samples analyzed were those drawn on day 63 after the first vaccine or placebo injection. Material: peripheral blood, obtained in a trial of Ad26.COV2.S vaccine versus placebo. These receptors came from a person between 18 and 60 years old who received the Ad26.COV2.S COVID-19 vaccine or a placebo.

This clone was found once. This rearrangement joins TRBV6-5 to TRBJ1-3; D remains unclear. V was cut by 8 bases and J by 0 bases, with 11 bases left in between. This CDR3 spans 14 amino acids. Germline CDR1 is MNHEY and CDR2 is SVGAGI. The CDR3 sequence: CASPGPVSGNTIYF. DNA of the CDR3: TGTGCCAGCCCCGGACCGGTCTCTGGAAACACCATATATTTT.

A single count supports this clone. This chain uses TRBV6-5 with TRBJ2-6; 8 bases are a match to TRBD1. With V trimmed by 5 bases and J by 9 bases, 9 bases remained unmatched. The CDR3 covers 15 residues. CDR1 is MNHEY and CDR2 is SVGAGI in the germline V gene. DNA of the CDR3: TGTGCCAGCAGTCCGACGACAGGGGAGGTCAACGTCCTGACTTTC. Translation: CASSPTTGEVNVLTF.

This chain joins TRBV3-1 (or the pseudogene TRBV3-2) and TRBJ2-7; TRBD2 might be the D (5 bases). V lost 0 bases, J lost 5 bases, and 14 bases lay in between. CDR1 is LGHDT and CDR2 is YNNKEL in the germline V gene (reference sequence). The CDR3 covers 15 residues. CDR3 in amino acids: CASSQDTRAIHEQYF. CDR3 sequence (DNA): TGTGCCAGCAGCCAAGATACTAGAGCAATCCACGAGCAGTACTTC.

This chain joins TRBV6-2 or TRBV6-3 and TRBJ2-3; TRBD2 agrees at 13 bases. The germline CDR1 and CDR2 sequences are MNHEY and SVGEGT. The CDR3 extends over 17 amino acids. With V trimmed by 2 bases and J by 2 bases, 4 bases remained unmatched. The CDR3 reads CASSYGTSGDLTDTQYF. CDR3 bases: TGTGCCAGCAGTTACGGGACTAGCGGGGACCTCACAGATACGCAGTATTTT.

CDR3 residues: CASSTTGSDGTEAFF. The CDR3, as DNA: TGCGCCAGCAGCACTACAGGGTCTGATGGGACTGAAGCTTTCTTT. The V gene is TRBV5-1, the J gene TRBJ1-1; TRBD1 is a possible D gene (6 bases). The V and J ends lost 4 bases and 5 bases respectively, with 18 bases between them. Germline V gene lookup returns CDR1 SGHRS and CDR2 YFSETQ. The CDR3 totals 15 residues.

The CDR3 region is CASSLKTKGLFQETQYF. Written as DNA, the CDR3 is TGTGCCAGCAGCTTGAAAACCAAGGGACTTTTCCAAGAGACCCAGTACTTC. The gene calls are TRBV5-6 and TRBJ2-5; perhaps TRBD2 as D (6 bases). Per germline, CDR1 SGHDT and CDR2 YYEEEE. This CDR3 comprises 17 residues. V lost 1 base and J 1 base, leaving 17 bases between the germline ends.

This chain connects TRBV7-2 to TRBJ2-1; 15 bases agree with TRBD2. The CDR3 runs to 17 residues. The junction had 6 bases not matched to a gene; V was cut back by 5 bases and J by 4 bases. CDR1 is SGHTA, CDR2 FQGNSA, per germline. This chain's CDR3 is CASSPGGLAGGYNEQFF. Written as DNA, the CDR3 is TGTGCCAGCAGCCCAGGGGGACTAGCGGGGGGATACAATGAGCAGTTCTTC.

The genes are TRBV9 and TRBJ2-3, with 10 bases identical to TRBD1. The CDR3 runs to 21 residues. V was pared by 4 bases and J by 0 bases, with 20 bases of the junction left unmatched. Germline loops: CDR1 SGDLS, CDR2 YYNGEE. CDR3: CASSTTPGQGPSLISTDTQYF. The CDR3 coding sequence is TGTGCCAGCAGCACCACCCCGGGACAGGGGCCTAGCCTAATAAGCACAGATACGCAGTATTTT.

In the case of this clone: The identical CDR3 is also encoded by other nucleotide sequences in the sample. The J gene is TRBJ2-5, the V gene TRBV6-5; 7 bases agree with TRBD1. Germline V gives CDR1 MNHEY, CDR2 SVGAGI. The junction had 2 bases not matched to a gene; V was cut back by 6 bases and J by 4 bases. CDR3 size: 12 residues. The CDR3 spells CASSRDRETQYF. The CDR3 DNA reads TGTGCCAGCAGCCGGGACAGAGAGACCCAGTACTTC.

CDR3 region: CASRLGAGGEAEQFF. The CDR3 DNA reads TGTGCCAGCAGACTGGGGGCGGGAGGAGAGGCTGAGCAGTTCTTC. The chain carries TRBV7-9 and TRBJ2-1, with 8 bases fitting TRBD2. Germline V CDR1 and CDR2: SEHNR, FQNEAQ (reference sequence). The CDR3 covers 15 residues. V lost 6 bases to trimming and J lost 9 bases; unmatched junction nucleotides: 13.

The genes are TRBV19 and TRBJ1-4; 7 nucleotides match TRBD1. The CDR3 is 16 amino acids. Germline V gene lookup returns CDR1 LNHDA and CDR2 SQIVND (reference sequence). Trimming cost V 7 bases and J 3 bases; bases outside gene matches: 11. In DNA form, the CDR3 reads TGTGCCAGTACCCGGGACAGCTCCCGCGCTAATGAAAAACTGTTTTTT. It encodes CASTRDSSRANEKLFF. Variable domain in full (rest from reference TRBV19 and TRBJ1-4): DGGITQSPKYLFRKEGQNVTLSCEQNLNHDAMYWYRQDPGQGLRLIYYSQIVNDFQKGDIAEGYSVSREKKESFPLTVTSAQKNPTAFYLCASTRDSSRANEKLFFGSGTQLSVL.

The table lists this clone with a few counts. J is TRBJ2-7 and V is TRBV5-4; D gene unclear. Trimming stripped 4 bases from V and 0 bases from J, with 11 bases between. Germline V gene data show CDR1 as SGHNT and CDR2 as YYREEE (reference sequence). There are 14 residues in the CDR3. DNA for the CDR3: TGTGCCAGCAGCCGAGACCGCTACTCCTACGAGCAGTACTTC. It translates to CASSRDRYSYEQYF.

This chain links TRBV12-3 or TRBV12-4 with TRBJ2-7; no clear D. The CDR3 is made up of 12 amino acids. The V gene lost 5 bases and the J gene lost 6 bases, with 11 bases spanning the gap. CDR3: CASSPPYGEQYF. CDR3 nucleotide sequence: TGTGCCAGCAGTCCCCCCTATGGCGAGCAGTACTTC.

The CDR3 spells CASSLFGTLKNEQFF. Written as DNA, the CDR3 is TGTGCCAGCAGCTTATTTGGGACGCTTAAAAATGAGCAGTTCTTC. V is TRBV7-9 and J is TRBJ2-1; either TRBD1 or TRBD2 may fit D (5 bases each). The CDR3 consists of 15 residues. V was trimmed by 2 bases and J by 7 bases, leaving 15 bases between them. Germline V gives CDR1 SEHNR, CDR2 FQNEAQ (reference sequence).